What follows describes a single T cell receptor beta chain. This sample was included in a study of technical replicates of blood from several donors. Sequenced by immunoSEQ multiplex PCR; TCRdb stores in-frame clones only, minus some. The table lists some 77,000 clones, roughly 96% of them singletons. V was pared by 4 bases and J by 3 bases, with 6 bases of the junction left unmatched. The CDR3 consists of 15 residues. The germline CDR1 and CDR2 sequences are LGHNA and YNFKEQ. Sequencing used T cells isolated from PBMCs. The clonotype originates from a human donor in good health. This chain uses TRBV4-2 with TRBJ1-1, with 9 bases aligning to TRBD1. CDR3 nucleotide sequence: TGTGCCAGCAGCCGAGGGACAGGGAGCTACACTGAAGCTTTCTTT. Translating it yields CASSRGTGSYTEAFF.